This T cell receptor (beta chain) is drawn from a study of vaccination effects on CD4 cells after COVID-19. Between the trimmed V and J ends, which lost 9 bases and 2 bases, there was a span of 9 bases. Germline V lookup: CDR1 KGHDR, CDR2 SFDVKD. This CDR3 has 12 residues. CD4+ T cells specific for antigen were expanded with viral peptide pools by the ViraFEST assay before sequencing. Investigators separated out CD4+ T cells once approximately 9 days of culture had passed. Their SARS-CoV-2 infection, verified by PCR, occurred between March and December 2020. The vaccine given was either BNT162b2 or mRNA-1273, in two doses. As for this clone: Its antigen is not identified.

The method was immunoSEQ multiplex PCR; TCRdb's version includes in-frame clones alone and lacks a portion of them. In the table there are approximately 15,000 clones, approximately 82% of which are singletons. Sequencing was performed on CD4+ T cells from PBMCs cultured with SARS-CoV-2 spike peptides, taken after COVID-19 vaccination. This sequence originates from a human donor who had a prior SARS-CoV-2 infection. This sequence joins TRBV24-1 and TRBJ1-2; TRBD1 might be the D (5 bases). CDR3: CATLDTNYGYTF. The CDR3 region has the DNA TGTGCCACCTTGGACACAAACTATGGCTACACCTTC.